Each of the 31 T cell receptor beta chains below was sequenced from the same sample in a study of healthy donors' naive CD4 and CD8 T cells. Starting from about 470 ng of total RNA, TCR libraries were made with linear amplification. TCRdb analysed the reads with MiXCR anew, one entry per CDR3 protein. Here the sample spans about 180,000 distinct CDR3 sequences, about four fifths being singletons. The sequencing sample was made of naive CD4+ and CD8+ T cells sorted from blood, pooled from several donors. These receptors came from a pool of human donors in good health; the sample pools cells from several healthy donors.

CDR3 protein: CASSLIYYSSYEQYF. The CDR3 DNA is TGTGCCAGCAGCTTAATTTACTACAGCTCCTACGAGCAGTACTTC. The V gene is TRBV7-2, the J gene TRBJ2-7; D not resolved. Trimming took 2 bases from V and 0 from J, leaving 11 bases between them. Germline CDR1 SGHTA, CDR2 FQGNSA. The CDR3 has 15 residues. Full variable domain (missing parts from reference TRBV7-2 and TRBJ2-7): GAGVSQSPSNKVTEKGKDVELRCDPISGHTALYWYRQSLGQGLEFLIYFQGNSAPDKSGLPSDRFSAERTGGSVSTLTIQRTQQEDSAVYLCASSLIYYSSYEQYFGPGTRLTVT.

The CDR3 DNA reads as TGCAGCGTTGCCAGGGACTCGTACGAGCAGTACTTC. Its translation is CSVARDSYEQYF. The J gene is TRBJ2-7, the V gene TRBV29-1; a weak D match, TRBD2 (6 bases). From germline, CDR1 is SQVTM and CDR2 ANQGSEA. Trimming pared 4 bases from V and 4 bases from J, leaving 11 bases between. This CDR3 is built from 12 residues.

V and J are TRBV5-1 and TRBJ2-1; 9 nucleotides line up with TRBD2. The CDR3 covers 15 residues. Germline values: CDR1 SGHRS, CDR2 YFSETQ. The V gene end was trimmed by 0 bases and the J gene end by 8 bases; junction bases not matched to a gene: 6. CDR3 loop: CASSLEASGTDEQFF. CDR3 DNA sequence: TGCGCCAGCAGCTTGGAGGCTAGCGGGACGGATGAGCAGTTCTTC.

The genes are TRBV13 and TRBJ1-2, with no clear D. Germline lookup yields CDR1 PRHDT and CDR2 FYEKMQ (reference sequence). CDR3 length equals 15 residues. V was shortened by 2 bases and J by 1 base, with 11 bases between the two germline ends. The CDR3 DNA reads as TGTGCCAGCAGCTTACGGGTGGGAGGTAACTATGGCTACACCTTC. Translated, it gives CASSLRVGGNYGYTF.

CDR3 sequence reads: CAISEGDRGATDTQYF. The CDR3 bases are TGTGCCATCAGTGAGGGCGACAGGGGCGCCACAGATACGCAGTATTTT. The J gene is TRBJ2-3, the V gene TRBV10-3; 8 positions match TRBD1. Germline loops: CDR1 ENHRY, CDR2 SYGVKD. This CDR3 spans 16 amino acids. Unmatched junction bases numbered 6, after V lost 2 bases and J lost 2 bases.

The CDR3 DNA sequence: TGCAGTGCTACGGGACCGAATAATTCACCCCTCCACTTT. The encoded protein is CSATGPNNSPLHF. This chain uses TRBV20-1 with TRBJ1-6, with D possibly being TRBD1 (5 bases). Germline lookup yields CDR1 DFQATT and CDR2 SNEGSKA (reference sequence). CDR3 length: 13 amino acids. Trimming pared 4 bases from V and 5 bases from J, leaving 9 bases between.

The chain carries TRBV11-2 and TRBJ2-5; D gene ambiguous. The length of the CDR3 is 15 residues. In germline, CDR1 is SGHAT, CDR2 FQNNGV. Trimming removed 2 bases from V and 0 bases from J, with 10 bases in between. DNA of the CDR3: TGTGCCAGCAGCTTACTTAAGATGTACCAAGAGACCCAGTACTTC. Translation: CASSLLKMYQETQYF.

The J gene is TRBJ2-7, the V gene TRBV27, with 8 bases matching TRBD1. The length of the CDR3 is 16 residues. Losses at the gene ends were 5 bases for V and 5 bases for J; bases not matched to a gene: 14. From germline, CDR1 is MNHEY and CDR2 SMNVEV (reference sequence). The CDR3 loop reads CASSPLGAGGADEQYF. The CDR3 DNA follows: TGTGCCAGCAGTCCCCTTGGGGCAGGGGGCGCCGACGAGCAGTACTTC.

V gene TRBV6-1 combines with J gene TRBJ2-7, with no clear D. V lost 1 base and J lost 3, with 7 bases in between. Per the germline V gene, CDR1 is MNHNS and CDR2 is SASEGT. The CDR3 extends over 13 amino acids. The CDR3 nucleotides read TGTGCCAGCAGTGAAGGGTCCCGCTACGAGCAGTACTTC. Encoded protein: CASSEGSRYEQYF.

This chain connects TRBV29-1 to TRBJ2-1; 13 bases agree with TRBD2. From germline, CDR1 is SQVTM and CDR2 ANQGSEA. Losses at the gene ends were 6 bases for V and 1 base for J; bases not matched to a gene: 6. CDR3 length: 16 amino acids. The CDR3 is CSVDWTSGSSYNEQFF. The CDR3 DNA sequence: TGCAGCGTCGACTGGACTAGCGGGAGTTCCTACAATGAGCAGTTCTTC.

V and J are TRBV4-3 and TRBJ2-3; TRBD2 aligns across 10 bases. Trimming removed 0 bases from V and 8 bases from J; junction bases left unmatched: 5. The germline CDR1 and CDR2 sequences are LGHNA and YSLEER. The CDR3 has 15 residues. Here the CDR3 reads CASSQDRASGSTQYF. CDR3 DNA sequence: TGCGCCAGCAGCCAAGATCGGGCTAGCGGGAGTACGCAGTATTTT.

This chain uses TRBV20-1 with TRBJ2-7, with D maybe TRBD2 (5 bases). The CDR3 sequence is 12 residues long. The germline gives CDR1 DFQATT, CDR2 SNEGSKA (reference sequence). The V and J ends lost 4 bases and 3 bases respectively, with 10 bases between them. The CDR3 DNA sequence: TGCAGTGCTACTAGCATCTACTACGAGCAGTACTTC. Protein sequence: CSATSIYYEQYF.

This clonotype was seen a single time. The CDR3 region has the DNA TGTGCCACCAGCAGTAGGCGGGACACTGAAGCTTTCTTT. It translates to CATSSRRDTEAFF. The rearrangement joins TRBV15 to TRBJ1-1, with D unresolved. Germline V gene lookup returns CDR1 LNHNV and CDR2 YYDKDF (reference sequence). V was clipped by 3 bases and J by 3 bases, with 8 bases between them. This CDR3 region has 13 residues.

The chain is built from TRBV19 and TRBJ1-1, with D unresolved. The CDR3 extends over 13 amino acids. The V and J ends lost 2 bases and 1 base respectively, with 5 bases between them. CDR1 and CDR2 from the germline V gene are LNHDA and SQIVND (reference sequence). The DNA of the CDR3 is TGTGCCAGTAGTATAATCGGGAACACTGAAGCTTTCTTT. Amino acid sequence: CASSIIGNTEAFF.

The J gene is TRBJ2-7, the V gene TRBV12-3 or TRBV12-4; no definite D call. CDR3 length equals 13 residues. V was clipped by 4 bases and J by 5 bases, with 12 bases between them. CDR3 coding DNA: TGTGCCAGCAGTTATCCTACCGCCCACGAGCAGTACTTC. Translation: CASSYPTAHEQYF.

With regard to this clonotype: Sequence at one end of the junction differs from germline and may be a read error. The rearrangement uses TRBV28 and TRBJ1-1; D might be TRBD1 (5 bases). CDR3 length equals 11 residues. CDR1 is MDHEN, CDR2 SYDVKM, per germline. CDR3 nucleotides: TGTGCCGGCAGTTGGGGGATATCAGCCTTCTTT. Translated, it gives CAGSWGISAFF.

V usage is TRBV27 and J usage is TRBJ1-5; D is unresolved. This CDR3 is 12 amino acids long. V was cut by 7 bases and J by 6 bases, with 10 bases left in between. Germline V lookup: CDR1 MNHEY, CDR2 SMNVEV (reference sequence). In nucleotides, the CDR3 is TGTGCCAGCAATCTCGGGTCTCAGCCCCAGCATTTT. It is translated as CASNLGSQPQHF.

This clonotype was recorded once. This chain links TRBV29-1 with TRBJ1-2; 9 bases are a match to TRBD1. CDR1 SQVTM and CDR2 ANQGSEA come from the germline V gene. The CDR3 totals 14 residues. The V segment lost 4 bases and the J segment 0 bases; nucleotides outside the gene matches: 3. The CDR3 DNA reads as TGCAGCGTTGCTGGGACAGGGACTAACTATGGCTACACCTTC. It translates to CSVAGTGTNYGYTF.

The rearrangement uses TRBV6-5 and TRBJ1-5; tentative D call: TRBD1 (5 bases). The CDR3 has 14 amino acids. The V and J ends lost 4 bases and 6 bases respectively, with 13 bases between them. Germline CDR1 MNHEY, CDR2 SVGAGI. CDR3 sequence (DNA): TGTGCCAGCAGTTGGGGCGGTTTCGGTCAGCCCCAGCATTTT. Encoded protein: CASSWGGFGQPQHF.

This clonotype appeared once. The chain combines TRBV10-3 with TRBJ1-5; D uncertain. V gave up 2 bases and J gave up 4 bases, with 15 bases separating them. The CDR3 has 16 residues. The germline CDR1 and CDR2 sequences are ENHRY and SYGVKD. The CDR3 reads CAISEEDDSWNQPQHF. CDR3 nucleotides: TGTGCCATCAGTGAGGAGGACGATAGCTGGAATCAGCCCCAGCATTTT.

This clonotype was counted between two and nine times. The chain combines TRBV5-6 with TRBJ2-5; no clear D. The CDR3 spans 16 residues. CDR1 and CDR2 from the germline V gene are SGHDT and YYEEEE. Trimming cost V 0 bases and J 1 base, with 13 bases left between them. The chain's CDR3 is CASSLANGVVQETQYF. CDR3 coding DNA: TGTGCCAGCAGCTTGGCTAATGGGGTAGTCCAAGAGACCCAGTACTTC.

The CDR3 region is CASSLASRAAQQFF. CDR3 in DNA: TGTGCCAGCAGCTTAGCGAGTAGGGCCGCCCAGCAGTTCTTC. V is TRBV7-2 and J is TRBJ2-1; D gene uncertain. The CDR3 totals 14 residues. The germline gives CDR1 SGHTA, CDR2 FQGNSA. V lost 0 bases to trimming and J lost 11 bases, with 14 bases between them. The variable domain in full, completed from reference TRBV7-2 and TRBJ2-1, reads GAGVSQSPSNKVTEKGKDVELRCDPISGHTALYWYRQSLGQGLEFLIYFQGNSAPDKSGLPSDRFSAERTGGSVSTLTIQRTQQEDSAVYLCASSLASRAAQQFFGPGTRLTVL.

The V call is TRBV30, the J call TRBJ2-3; weak D call: TRBD1 (5 bases). The CDR3 is 13 amino acids. V was shortened by 2 bases and J by 5 bases, with 11 bases between the two germline ends. Germline CDR1 and CDR2: GTSNPN and SVGIG (reference sequence). DNA for the CDR3: TGTGCCTGGAGTACCCGCCAGGGAGATACGCAGTATTTT. Encoded protein: CAWSTRQGDTQYF.

This clonotype appeared once. This chain links TRBV6-5 with TRBJ1-6; TRBD1 agrees at 7 bases. Losses at the gene ends were 6 bases for V and 7 bases for J; bases not matched to a gene: 9. Germline-derived CDR1 and CDR2 are MNHEY and SVGAGI. The CDR3 is 15 amino acids. CDR3 amino acids: CASRNDRADNSPLHF. In nucleotides, the CDR3 is TGTGCCAGCAGAAACGACAGGGCAGACAATTCACCCCTCCACTTT.

J is TRBJ1-1 and V is TRBV4-3; D is unresolved. The germline V gene encodes CDR1 LGHNA and CDR2 YSLEER. The CDR3 spans 13 residues. V was trimmed by 5 bases and J by 1 base, leaving 8 bases between them. As DNA, the CDR3 is TGCGCCAGCAGCTCGCATAGGAACACTGAAGCTTTCTTT. It yields the protein CASSSHRNTEAFF.

This sequence joins TRBV27 and TRBJ2-7, with 13 bases matching TRBD2. CDR1 and CDR2 (germline): MNHEY, SMNVEV (reference sequence). Germline trimming cut 7 bases from V and 3 bases from J; bases unmatched to any gene: 6. The CDR3 runs 15 residues. The CDR3 reads CASTTSGRLGYEQYF. CDR3 coding DNA: TGTGCCAGCACGACTAGCGGGAGGCTCGGCTACGAGCAGTACTTC.

This clonotype was seen a handful of times. This chain joins TRBV29-1 and TRBJ2-5, with no clear D. The germline V gene encodes CDR1 SQVTM and CDR2 ANQGSEA. V was cut by 5 bases and J by 5 bases, with 15 bases left in between. The CDR3 contains 13 residues. CDR3 bases: TGCAGCGTTAATTGGGCGTCCGGGGAGACCCAGTACTTC. Its translation: CSVNWASGETQYF.

CDR3 residues: CASSYDHYGYTF. CDR3 nucleotides: TGCGCCAGCAGCTACGATCACTATGGCTACACCTTC. The chain employs TRBV5-1 and TRBJ1-2, with D unclear. Deletions cut 3 bases from V and 3 bases from J, with 6 bases between. The CDR3 loop spans 12 amino acids. The germline V gene has CDR1 SGHRS and CDR2 YFSETQ.

The V call is TRBV15, the J call TRBJ1-4; D not resolved. V was cut by 0 bases and J by 8 bases, with 13 bases left in between. This CDR3 spans 15 amino acids. Germline CDR1 is LNHNV and CDR2 is YYDKDF (reference sequence). This CDR3 is CATSRDLGAGEKLFF. CDR3 in DNA: TGTGCCACCAGCAGAGATCTCGGCGCTGGGGAAAAACTGTTTTTT. Looking up the rest from reference TRBV15 and TRBJ1-4 gives the full variable domain: DAMVIQNPRYQVTQFGKPVTLSCSQTLNHNVMYWYQQKSSQAPKLLFHYYDKDFNNEADTPDNFQSRRPNTSFCFLDIRSPGLGDTAMYLCATSRDLGAGEKLFFGSGTQLSVL.

V is TRBV4-3 and J is TRBJ2-7; TRBD2 aligns across 10 bases. The CDR3 consists of 15 residues. CDR1 is LGHNA, CDR2 YSLEER, per germline. J lost 4 bases, V lost 1 base, and 4 bases had no gene match. This CDR3 reads CASSQAASGGYEQYF. DNA of the CDR3: TGCGCCAGCAGCCAAGCGGCTAGCGGGGGTTACGAGCAGTACTTC.

This sequence joins TRBV19 and TRBJ1-1; possible D gene TRBD1, 6 bases. CDR3 length: 15 amino acids. CDR1 and CDR2 (germline): LNHDA, SQIVND (reference sequence). Here the CDR3 DNA reads TGTACTTCCTTAGGGGGACAACCCGGGAATACTGAAGCTTTCTTT. It is translated as CTSLGGQPGNTEAFF.